Below are 19 T cell receptor beta chains sequenced from a single sample in a study of blood T cell repertoires in COVID-19. Sequenced by immunoSEQ multiplex PCR; TCRdb stores in-frame clones only, minus some. The data hold 150,000 or so clones, with approximately 88% observed a single time. Sample: peripheral blood. The source is a man aged 18 to 29 with active or convalescent COVID-19.

This clone has only one observation. The genes are TRBV7-9 and TRBJ2-7, with D perhaps TRBD1 (5 bases). The CDR3 is 11 amino acids. Trimming left V 6 bases short and J 3 bases short, with 6 bases between. CDR1 and CDR2 (germline): SEHNR, FQNEAQ (reference sequence). The CDR3 region has the DNA TGTGCCAGCAGTGACAGCTACGAGCAGTACTTC. It yields the protein CASSDSYEQYF.

This chain joins TRBV27 and TRBJ1-1; TRBD1 matches at 8 bases. CDR1 is MNHEY and CDR2 is SMNVEV in the germline V gene (reference sequence). V lost 3 bases and J lost 0; bases outside the gene matches: 3. The CDR3 length is 15 residues. The CDR3 loop reads CASSFGDRLNTEAFF. DNA for the CDR3: TGTGCCAGCAGTTTTGGGGACAGGTTGAACACTGAAGCTTTCTTT.

V is TRBV2 and J is TRBJ1-2; 9 nucleotides line up with TRBD1. CDR1 SNHLY and CDR2 FYNNEI come from the germline V gene. With V trimmed by 6 bases and J by 2 bases, 4 bases remained unmatched. The CDR3 extends over 14 amino acids. The CDR3 here is CASRDDRGNYGYTF. For the CDR3, the DNA is TGTGCCAGCAGGGATGACAGGGGGAACTATGGCTACACCTTC.

The chain joins TRBV7-9 to TRBJ1-2; 7 nucleotides line up with TRBD1. This CDR3 region has 19 residues. The junction had 17 bases not matched to a gene; V was cut back by 1 base and J by 3 bases. The germline V gene encodes CDR1 SEHNR and CDR2 FQNEAQ (reference sequence). CDR3 nucleotide sequence: TGTGCCAGCAGCTTAGAAGGACAGGCCCACAGGGCGGAGGACTATGGCTACACCTTC. As protein: CASSLEGQAHRAEDYGYTF. The full variable domain, completed using reference TRBV7-9 and TRBJ1-2, is DTGVSQNPRHKITKRGQNVTFRCDPISEHNRLYWYRQTLGQGPEFLTYFQNEAQLEKSRLLSDRFSAERPKGSFSTLEIQRTEQGDSAMYLCASSLEGQAHRAEDYGYTFGSGTRLTVV.

The rearrangement links TRBV6-5 to TRBJ2-7; D might be TRBD1 (6 bases). The CDR3 spans 15 residues. In germline, CDR1 is MNHEY, CDR2 SVGAGI. Trimming took 0 bases from V and 4 from J, leaving 13 bases between them. CDR3 DNA sequence: TGTGCCAGCAGTTACTCGGGACAAATTAGTTACGAGCAGTACTTC. Its translation is CASSYSGQISYEQYF.

The chain employs TRBV5-6 and TRBJ1-2; D is unresolved. This CDR3 comprises 15 residues. Germline loops: CDR1 SGHDT, CDR2 YYEEEE. V lost 4 bases to trimming and J lost 4 bases, with 17 bases between them. CDR3 protein: CASSSWRRVTYGYTF. CDR3 nucleotides: TGTGCCAGCAGCAGTTGGCGACGGGTTACCTATGGCTACACCTTC. Full variable domain (rest looked up from reference TRBV5-6 and TRBJ1-2): DAGVTQSPTHLIKTRGQQVTLRCSPKSGHDTVSWYQQALGQGPQFIFQYYEEEERQRGNFPDRFSGHQFPNYSSELNVNALLLGDSALYLCASSSWRRVTYGYTFGSGTRLTVV.

CDR3 region: CASSLQVGQGAGNTIYF. For the CDR3, the DNA is TGTGCCAGCAGCTTACAAGTGGGACAGGGGGCTGGAAACACCATATATTTT. The chain links TRBV7-2 to TRBJ1-3; the match to TRBD1 covers 11 bases. Germline CDR1 is SGHTA and CDR2 is FQGNSA. The trim removed 2 bases at V and 2 bases at J, leaving 5 bases unmatched. The CDR3 is made up of 17 amino acids.

The V gene is TRBV27, the J gene TRBJ2-7, with 14 bases identical to TRBD2. In germline, CDR1 is MNHEY, CDR2 SMNVEV (reference sequence). CDR3 length: 19 amino acids. After removal of 1 base from V and 3 bases from J, the junction contained 11 bases not matched to a gene. The DNA of the CDR3 is TGTGCCAGCAGTTTATTCCCTCCCGGGACTAGCGGGGGTAACTACGAGCAGTACTTC. Amino acid sequence: CASSLFPPGTSGGNYEQYF.

As to this clone: Other nucleotide sequences from this sample produce the same CDR3. J is TRBJ1-1 and V is TRBV12-3 or TRBV12-4; perhaps TRBD1 as D (5 bases). This CDR3 is 13 amino acids long. The V and J ends lost 6 bases and 1 base respectively, with 9 bases between them. The CDR3 DNA reads TGTGCCAGCAGATCGACAGAGAACACTGAAGCTTTCTTT. Its protein is CASRSTENTEAFF.

The chain has TRBV20-1 and TRBJ2-7; TRBD1 matches at 7 bases. Germline assignment: CDR1 DFQATT and CDR2 SNEGSKA (reference sequence). The length of the CDR3 is 15 residues. J gave up 1 base and V 3 bases, and 9 bases lay outside the gene matches. The CDR3, as DNA: TGCAGTGCTAGTCAGGACAGGTTCGCGTCCTACGAGCAGTACTTC. It codes for CSASQDRFASYEQYF.

The chain employs TRBV6-1 and TRBJ2-1; TRBD2 agrees at 9 bases. The junction had 7 bases not matched to a gene; V was cut back by 4 bases and J by 3 bases. This CDR3 spans 16 amino acids. CDR1 MNHNS and CDR2 SASEGT come from the germline V gene. The CDR3 DNA sequence: TGTGCCAGCAGTGGTCCTCTAGCGGGATTCTACAATGAGCAGTTCTTC. It specifies CASSGPLAGFYNEQFF.

The rearrangement links TRBV19 to TRBJ2-1; 9 bases are shared with TRBD2. CDR3 size: 14 residues. CDR1 is LNHDA, CDR2 SQIVND, per germline (reference sequence). J was trimmed by 7 bases and V by 10 bases; bases with no gene match: 11. The DNA for the CDR3 is TGTGCCACCTTCAGCGGGGGGCTTAGTAATGAGCAGTTCTTC. Translated, it gives CATFSGGLSNEQFF.

V and J are TRBV2 and TRBJ1-2; D unresolved. From germline, CDR1 is SNHLY and CDR2 FYNNEI. This CDR3 has 14 residues. V gave up 5 bases and J gave up 2 bases, with 12 bases separating them. Here the CDR3 DNA reads TGTGCCAGCAGTCCCCGGACTGAAAACTATGGCTACACCTTC. This translates into CASSPRTENYGYTF.

This chain joins TRBV7-3 and TRBJ1-1; the D gene is possibly TRBD1 (5 bases). V was cut by 5 bases and J by 0 bases, with 7 bases left in between. Germline V CDR1 and CDR2: SGHTA, FQGTGA. The CDR3 contains 13 residues. The CDR3 sequence: CASSDRMNTEAFF. The CDR3, as DNA: TGTGCCAGCAGCGACAGAATGAACACTGAAGCTTTCTTT.

The chain joins TRBV5-1 to TRBJ1-1; D is ambiguous. The V gene's germline CDR1 is SGHRS and CDR2 YFSETQ. Between the trimmed V and J ends, which lost 0 bases and 1 base, there was a span of 10 bases. The CDR3 length is 15 residues. The CDR3 DNA is TGCGCCAGCAGCTTGGGAAACAGCCCGAACACTGAAGCTTTCTTT. Translating it yields CASSLGNSPNTEAFF.

The V call is TRBV5-6, the J call TRBJ2-1; unclear D gene. The CDR3 sequence is 12 residues long. V was shortened by 6 bases and J by 8 bases, with 12 bases between the two germline ends. Germline CDR1 and CDR2: SGHDT and YYEEEE. CDR3 coding DNA: TGTGCCAGCACCTCCCCGGGTTATGAGCAGTTCTTC. Translated, it gives CASTSPGYEQFF.

The V call is TRBV5-8, the J call TRBJ2-2, with 8 positions matching TRBD1. The germline V gene encodes CDR1 SGHTS and CDR2 YDEGEE. The CDR3 is 15 residues long. V was pared by 3 bases and J by 6 bases, with 7 bases of the junction left unmatched. The CDR3 here is CASSSGQGWAGELFF. As DNA, the CDR3 is TGTGCCAGCAGCTCAGGACAGGGATGGGCCGGGGAGCTGTTTTTT.

The chain links TRBV7-6 to TRBJ1-6; D is possibly TRBD1 (6 bases). V was shortened by 0 bases and J by 10 bases, with 13 bases between the two germline ends. The CDR3 has 15 amino acids. The germline CDR1 and CDR2 sequences are SGHVS and FNYEAQ. The CDR3 nucleotides read TGTGCCAGCAGCTTAGCGAGGCCAGGGGAATCACCCCTCCACTTT. Its translation is CASSLARPGESPLHF.

V gene TRBV7-6 combines with J gene TRBJ1-1, with D maybe TRBD1 (6 bases). Germline lookup yields CDR1 SGHVS and CDR2 FNYEAQ. V lost 5 bases and J 7 bases, leaving 8 bases between the germline ends. This CDR3 has 11 residues. The CDR3 spells CASSPGVEAFF. CDR3 nucleotides: TGTGCCAGCAGCCCAGGGGTTGAAGCTTTCTTT.